Below are 28 T cell receptor beta chains sequenced from a single sample in a study of CD8 T cells in Susac syndrome. A quantity of roughly 0.5 to 1 ug RNA underwent reverse transcription using random hexamers. Using its own MiXCR run on the immunoSEQ multiplex PCR reads, TCRdb lists one record per CDR3 protein. Of around 150,000 distinct CDR3 sequences in the sample, 95% were seen once. Sequenced material: CD8+ T cells from PBMCs. Receptors were obtained from a human donor with Susac syndrome.

This clonotype was seen a single time. The chain links TRBV27 to TRBJ2-1; D is unclear. With 8 bases removed from V and 9 bases from J, the gap between germline ends came to 14 bases. The germline gives CDR1 MNHEY, CDR2 SMNVEV (reference sequence). This CDR3 spans 12 amino acids. The CDR3 nucleotides are TGTGCCAGCGGCGCTTGGGTGGGTGAGCAGTTCTTC. This sequence encodes CASGAWVGEQFF.

The rearrangement links TRBV29-1 to TRBJ2-7; D is possibly TRBD1 or TRBD2 (5 bases each). The CDR3 extends over 13 amino acids. The V and J ends lost 7 bases and 2 bases respectively, with 15 bases between them. Germline V gives CDR1 SQVTM, CDR2 ANQGSEA. The CDR3 DNA reads as TGCAGCGCCTTCGGGACGGAGACCTACGAGCAGTACTTC. Protein product: CSAFGTETYEQYF.

This clonotype was seen only once. The rearrangement joins TRBV5-6 to TRBJ1-2; D is unresolved. Trimming took 2 bases from V and 4 from J, leaving 12 bases between them. This CDR3 spans 14 amino acids. The germline gives CDR1 SGHDT, CDR2 YYEEEE. Here the CDR3 DNA reads TGTGCCAGCAGCTTAGCCCAGGAGGCCTATGGCTACACCTTC. Its protein product is CASSLAQEAYGYTF. The full variable domain, in which reference TRBV5-6 and TRBJ1-2 provide the parts outside the CDR3, is DAGVTQSPTHLIKTRGQQVTLRCSPKSGHDTVSWYQQALGQGPQFIFQYYEEEERQRGNFPDRFSGHQFPNYSSELNVNALLLGDSALYLCASSLAQEAYGYTFGSGTRLTVV.

The J gene is TRBJ2-2, the V gene TRBV5-6; TRBD1 is a possible D gene (6 bases). Between the trimmed V and J ends, which lost 2 bases and 0 bases, there was a span of 8 bases. CDR1 SGHDT and CDR2 YYEEEE come from the germline V gene. The CDR3 runs 15 residues. CDR3: CASSFGTTNTGELFF. The CDR3 DNA follows: TGTGCCAGCAGCTTTGGGACAACGAACACCGGGGAGCTGTTTTTT.

This rearrangement joins TRBV7-9 to TRBJ2-1; D may be TRBD2 (6 bases). Germline CDR1 SEHNR, CDR2 FQNEAQ (reference sequence). The CDR3 spans 16 residues. V was trimmed by 7 bases and J by 0 bases, leaving 16 bases between them. The CDR3 region is CASTLGGVDSYNEQFF. CDR3 sequence (DNA): TGTGCCAGCACCCTCGGGGGAGTCGACTCCTACAATGAGCAGTTCTTC.

This clonotype was detected once. The rearrangement uses TRBV28 and TRBJ2-7, with D tentatively TRBD1 or TRBD2 (5 bases each). The V gene lost 6 bases and the J gene lost 2 bases, with 14 bases spanning the gap. CDR3 length: 14 amino acids. Germline V gene lookup returns CDR1 MDHEN and CDR2 SYDVKM. The CDR3 is CASRDRDGTYEQYF. In DNA form, the CDR3 reads TGTGCCAGCAGGGACCGGGACGGAACCTACGAGCAGTACTTC.

The V and J genes are TRBV10-3 and TRBJ2-3; D unresolved. The CDR3 covers 13 residues. Germline V gene lookup returns CDR1 ENHRY and CDR2 SYGVKD. Trimming took 6 bases from V and 1 from J, leaving 8 bases between them. The CDR3 DNA follows: TGTGCCATCAGCCAGGACCGCACAGATACGCAGTATTTT. Protein sequence: CAISQDRTDTQYF.

The chain combines TRBV7-9 with TRBJ2-1; 10 positions agree with TRBD2. The CDR3 has 15 residues. V dropped 5 bases and J dropped 3; count of bases not matched to a gene: 4. CDR1 is SEHNR, CDR2 FQNEAQ, per germline (reference sequence). The CDR3 DNA reads TGTGCCAGCAGCCGACTAGCGGGCTTCTACAATGAGCAGTTCTTC. The encoded protein is CASSRLAGFYNEQFF.

The genes are TRBV30 and TRBJ1-2; D remains unclear. There are 15 residues in the CDR3. The germline V gene has CDR1 GTSNPN and CDR2 SVGIG (reference sequence). V lost 1 base, J lost 8 bases, and 20 bases lay in between. This CDR3 is CAWSAPAGGYRGYTF. CDR3 in DNA: TGTGCCTGGAGTGCCCCGGCCGGTGGGTATCGGGGCTACACCTTC.

The J gene is TRBJ1-5, the V gene TRBV9; 8 nucleotides align to TRBD1. Germline V gives CDR1 SGDLS, CDR2 YYNGEE. V gave up 4 bases and J gave up 5 bases; unmatched junction bases: 5. The CDR3 is 14 amino acids. In DNA form, the CDR3 reads TGTGCCAGCAGCCGGACAGGGTCGGATCAGCCCCAGCATTTT. This codes for CASSRTGSDQPQHF.

This clonotype was observed a single time. The chain has TRBV3-1 and TRBJ2-2; tentatively, D is TRBD2 (6 bases). The CDR3 contains 16 residues. V lost 3 bases and J lost 5, with 16 bases in between. The germline CDR1 and CDR2 sequences are LGHDT and YNNKEL (reference sequence). In DNA form, the CDR3 reads TGTGCCAGCAGCCATAGCGGCGACGTTGGTACCGGGGAGCTGTTTTTT. Translating gives CASSHSGDVGTGELFF.

This chain uses TRBV12-3 or TRBV12-4 with TRBJ1-1; no clear D gene. Trimming left V 5 bases short and J 8 bases short, with 9 bases between. The CDR3 totals 11 residues. CDR3 bases: TGTGCCAGCAGTCCACTTGGGGAAGCTTTCTTT. Protein sequence: CASSPLGEAFF.

A single count supports this clonotype. Here the CDR3 DNA reads TGTGCCAGTAGTATAGATTGGGGTGGAAGTGAGCAGTTCTTC. Protein sequence: CASSIDWGGSEQFF. The V and J genes are TRBV19 and TRBJ2-1, with D unclear. Trimming shortened V by 0 bases and J by 9 bases, and 12 bases separated the two germline ends. Germline V CDR1 and CDR2: LNHDA, SQIVND (reference sequence). The length of the CDR3 is 14 residues.

The rearrangement links TRBV12-3 or TRBV12-4 to TRBJ1-2; D gene uncertain. The germline V and J ends were trimmed by 5 bases and 5 bases, with 12 bases remaining between them. This CDR3 is 13 amino acids long. CDR3 nucleotides: TGTGCCAGCAGTGGAGCTGGGAAATATGGCTACACCTTC. Translation: CASSGAGKYGYTF.

The rearrangement links TRBV6-5 to TRBJ2-7, with a weak D call TRBD2 (6 bases). V was pared by 2 bases and J by 6 bases, with 11 bases between. Germline CDR1 is MNHEY and CDR2 is SVGAGI. The CDR3 has 13 amino acids. Written as DNA, the CDR3 is TGTGCCAGCAGTTACGGACTAACGGGCGAGCAGTACTTC. As protein: CASSYGLTGEQYF.

The V gene is TRBV28, the J gene TRBJ2-7; 10 bases map to TRBD1. Germline V gives CDR1 MDHEN, CDR2 SYDVKM. The CDR3 is 14 amino acids. The J segment lost 5 bases and the V segment lost 4 bases, leaving 5 bases of the junction unmatched. For the CDR3, the DNA is TGTGCCAGCAGTTACTCCGGGACAGGGGACGAGCAGTACTTC. Translating it yields CASSYSGTGDEQYF.

The chain recombines TRBV30 with TRBJ1-2; no reliable D call. The V gene's germline CDR1 is GTSNPN and CDR2 SVGIG (reference sequence). Trimming took 3 bases from V and 0 from J, leaving 5 bases between them. The CDR3 loop spans 12 amino acids. CDR3 DNA: TGTGCCTGGAGACGAGCTAACTATGGCTACACCTTC. It yields the protein CAWRRANYGYTF.

The rearrangement joins TRBV28 to TRBJ2-6; 7 nucleotides match TRBD2. The trim removed 3 bases at V and 4 bases at J, leaving 24 bases unmatched. The CDR3 totals 22 residues. Per germline, CDR1 MDHEN and CDR2 SYDVKM. CDR3 coding DNA: TGTGCCAGCAGTTTCTTCCCGTATGTTCTTACTCGGGGAGGGTCCGGGGCCAACGTCCTGACTTTC. Amino acid sequence: CASSFFPYVLTRGGSGANVLTF.

The gene calls are TRBV20-1 and TRBJ2-7; D is uncertain. This CDR3 contains 13 residues. Germline V lookup: CDR1 DFQATT, CDR2 SNEGSKA (reference sequence). V lost 6 bases and J lost 1, with 13 bases in between. The CDR3 region is CSALGQLSYEQYF. The DNA for the CDR3 is TGCAGTGCCCTAGGGCAGCTTTCCTACGAGCAGTACTTC.

The chain uses TRBV30 and TRBJ1-3, with D uncertain. There are 12 residues in the CDR3. CDR1 GTSNPN and CDR2 SVGIG come from the germline V gene (reference sequence). The ends were cut back, 3 bases at V and 3 bases at J, with 6 bases in the middle. The CDR3, as DNA: TGTGCCTGGAGCCCGGTTGGAAACACCATATATTTT. Translated, it gives CAWSPVGNTIYF.

The V and J genes are TRBV13 and TRBJ1-2; no definite D call. The V end lost 4 bases, the J end lost 4 bases, and 13 bases lay between the germline ends. Germline-derived CDR1 and CDR2 are PRHDT and FYEKMQ (reference sequence). The CDR3 spans 14 residues. The CDR3 DNA reads TGTGCCAGCAGCTCAGAGGACGGTATCTATGGCTACACCTTC. Translating gives CASSSEDGIYGYTF. Full variable domain (remainder filled in from reference TRBV13 and TRBJ1-2): AAGVIQSPRHLIKEKRETATLKCYPIPRHDTVYWYQQGPGQDPQFLISFYEKMQSDKGSIPDRFSAQQFSDYHSELNMSSLELGDSALYFCASSSEDGIYGYTFGSGTRLTVV.

V usage is TRBV19 and J usage is TRBJ2-1; tentative D call: TRBD2 (6 bases). Trimming removed 9 bases at V and 10 bases at J, with 13 bases between. The CDR3 covers 11 residues. Germline CDR1 and CDR2: LNHDA and SQIVND (reference sequence). This chain's CDR3 is CASGTGMEQFF. The DNA for the CDR3 is TGTGCCAGCGGGACTGGGATGGAGCAGTTCTTC.

V gene TRBV2 combines with J gene TRBJ2-3, with 7 bases that match TRBD2. Unmatched junction bases numbered 10, after V lost 10 bases and J lost 6 bases. Germline loops: CDR1 SNHLY, CDR2 FYNNEI. This CDR3 is 13 amino acids long. The chain's CDR3 is CATGGRAEDTQYF. CDR3 bases: TGTGCCACAGGAGGGAGGGCCGAGGATACGCAGTATTTT. Full variable domain (outside the CDR3, taken from reference TRBV2 and TRBJ2-3): EPEVTQTPSHQVTQMGQEVILRCVPISNHLYFYWYRQILGQKVEFLVSFYNNEISEKSEIFDDQFSVERPDGSNFTLKIRSTKLEDSAMYFCATGGRAEDTQYFGPGTRLTVL.

J is TRBJ2-7 and V is TRBV12-5, with no clear D. V lost 4 bases to trimming and J lost 4 bases, with 5 bases between them. Germline V CDR1 and CDR2: LGHNT, FRNRAP. There are 11 residues in the CDR3. CDR3 sequence: CASGSSYEQYF. CDR3 bases: TGTGCTAGTGGTTCGTCATACGAGCAGTACTTC.

The V call is TRBV4-1, the J call TRBJ2-1; D not resolved. CDR3 length: 13 amino acids. The germline V gene has CDR1 MGHRA and CDR2 YSYEKL. V was clipped by 1 base and J by 10 bases, with 11 bases between them. The DNA of the CDR3 is TGCGCCAGCAGCCAAGCTCGAAGCTGGGAGCAGTTCTTC. This gives the protein CASSQARSWEQFF.

The rearrangement links TRBV27 to TRBJ2-3; maybe TRBD1 (5 bases). This CDR3 region has 8 residues. Trimming removed 6 bases at V and 13 bases at J, with 5 bases between. Germline V CDR1 and CDR2: MNHEY, SMNVEV (reference sequence). CDR3 in amino acids: CASRDKYF. The CDR3 DNA sequence: TGTGCCAGCAGGGACAAGTATTTT.

This chain connects TRBV2 to TRBJ2-6; 13 bases match TRBD2. Germline V gene sequence: CDR1 SNHLY, CDR2 FYNNEI. The CDR3 has 18 amino acids. After removal of 6 bases from V and 0 bases from J, the junction contained 5 bases not matched to a gene. In nucleotides, the CDR3 is TGTGCCAGCAGCCGGACTAGCGGGAGACCCTCTGGGGCCAACGTCCTGACTTTC. This translates into CASSRTSGRPSGANVLTF.

For the CDR3, the DNA is TGTGCCAGCAGTACCCGAGGGGGATTGAGCTCCTACGAGCAGTACTTC. It is translated as CASSTRGGLSSYEQYF. V is TRBV28 and J is TRBJ2-7, with D possibly matching TRBD1 (6 bases). CDR3 size: 16 residues. Germline V gene sequence: CDR1 MDHEN, CDR2 SYDVKM. The V and J ends lost 5 bases and 0 bases respectively, with 17 bases between them.